This T cell receptor (beta chain) was found in a study of T cell responses to AZD1222 COVID-19 vaccine (dated by TCRdb to the early 2020s). Some background on the complete study: AZD1222 recipients with second doses at about 4 weeks or about 12 weeks were pooled, because spike-specific TCR depth and breadth did not differ between schedules. Trial participants were enrolled by age into subgroups of 18-55, 56-69 and 70-plus years, and roughly 160, 29 and 62 TCR-sequenced participants, respectively, were included in these subgroups. TCR sequencing covered some 250 trial participants: around 210 given two doses of AZD1222 and 26 given two doses of MenACWY control vaccine. Paper-wide results and their limitations: Conclusions about previously exposed vaccinees were limited because only six AZD1222 recipients were SARS-CoV-2 seropositive at baseline. CD4 TCRs associated with the vaccine covered the entire spike protein, and the dominant responses were in regions 160-218 and 743-854. Because no samples from the day 14 peak response were available, repertoires could be characterized only after the peak T cell response. Reportedly, close to half of the unique spike-specific TCRs recognized epitopes lying outside the regions that are mutated in the B.1.351 and B.1.1.7 variants. In the small 56-69-year group, the increase in depth fell short of significance, most likely because of low power. A significant rise in spike-specific TCR breadth and depth was observed after two AZD1222 doses relative to day 0 and relative to MenACWY recipients. Most participants were white British and females outnumbered males, and the authors suggested that clonal diversity may have been underestimated.

The CDR3 regions of human TCRbeta chains were analyzed by immunosequencing. In the original analysis: TCRs in the repertoires were matched against a reference library of SARS-CoV-2-specific TCRs that had been generated with the MIRA antigen-specificity platform. Breadth was defined as the fraction of unique TCRs that were SARS-CoV-2-associated, and depth was defined as the fraction of total T cells that were SARS-CoV-2-associated. Using the MIRA data, each spike-specific TCR was assigned both to the spike region to which the TCR was reactive and to a CD4 or CD8 class. Log10-transformed breadth and depth values were compared by one-way ANOVA with Sidak's multiple comparisons tests. Sourced from immuneACCESS, this table was stored by TCRdb with only in-frame sequences that have V and J called. A share of the clones is absent; for the studies checked, an unresolved V gene accounts for under half, and the remainder has no known explanation. V and J calls and clone size follow that table, whereas D and trimming were derived from the DNA. Recorded for this sample are around 100,000 clones; 88% of them occurred a single time. The top ten clonotypes cover about 1.8% of the sample.

With respect to this clone: Its antigen is not yet known. Base-call qualities are not available, and no considerably larger clone is one nucleotide away.

A distance of 14 bases separates the germline ends of V and J, which lose 2 bases and 7 bases respectively. The CDR1 and CDR2 encoded by the germline V gene are KGHSH and LQKENI. The CDR3 covers 14 residues, taking in both the cysteine and the phenylalanine. The DNA shown is the 42-base CDR3, in frame from base 1. Reading the label with the study, this specimen's time point is: baseline before first vaccination. Vaccinee samples were obtained from the UK trials COV001 and COV002, which included a single-blind randomized controlled phase 2/3 trial of AZD1222 (ChAdOx1 nCoV-19) in healthy adults. For TCRbeta chain sequencing, PBMC samples were collected from trial participants at day 0 and at day 28 after the second dose.

This clonotype was obtained from an adult in good health. The sequences come from peripheral blood, collected on day 0 of AZD1222 vaccination. The chain couples TRBV18 to TRBJ1-1, with TRBD1 as a weak D call on 5 bases. The DNA sequence is TGTGCCAGCTCACCATACGGTCAGGGAGTTGAAGCTTTCTTT. The encoded protein is CASSPYGQGVEAFF.